This T cell receptor (beta chain) originates from a study of T cells in Graves' hyperthyroidism and ophthalmopathy. Any patient presenting with uncontrolled infection, other autoimmune disease, pregnancy or lactation was left out. This CDR3 spans 15 amino acids. Per germline, CDR1 MNHNS and CDR2 SASEGT. V lost 6 bases to trimming and J lost 4 bases; unmatched junction nucleotides: 8. A word on this clonotype: The antigen is undetermined.

Findings of the study overall: Expanded thyroid clonotypes (above 0.001) were mostly also found in blood.

Amplified TCR beta CDR3 regions came from RNA transcripts. First-round RT-PCR targeting the TCR CDR3 was performed with the HTBI primer set. TCRdb redid the calling of the multiplex PCR reads with MiXCR, one entry per CDR3 protein. The table includes 300,000 to 450,000 distinct CDR3 sequences, approximately 14% detected once. The specimen sequenced was blood. The sequence derives from a woman younger than 45 with Graves' ophthalmopathy. The rearrangement links TRBV6-1 to TRBJ2-3; the match to TRBD2 covers 9 bases. CDR3 sequence: CASRGLAGRSDTQYF. CDR3 sequence (DNA): TGTGCCAGCAGGGGTCTAGCGGGGAGGTCAGATACGCAGTATTTT.